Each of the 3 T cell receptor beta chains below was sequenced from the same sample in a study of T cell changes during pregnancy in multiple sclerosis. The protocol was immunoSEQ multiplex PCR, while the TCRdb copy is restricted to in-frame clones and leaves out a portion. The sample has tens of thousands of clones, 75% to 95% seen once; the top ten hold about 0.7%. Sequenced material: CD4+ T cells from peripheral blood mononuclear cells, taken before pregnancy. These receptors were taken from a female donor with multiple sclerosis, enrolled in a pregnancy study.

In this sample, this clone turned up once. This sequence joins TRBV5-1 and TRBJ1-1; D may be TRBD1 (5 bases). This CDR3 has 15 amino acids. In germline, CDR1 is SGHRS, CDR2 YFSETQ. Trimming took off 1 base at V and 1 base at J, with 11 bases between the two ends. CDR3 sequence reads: CASSLFVGGNTEAFF. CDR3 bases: TGCGCCAGCAGCTTGTTTGTGGGGGGGAACACTGAAGCTTTCTTT.

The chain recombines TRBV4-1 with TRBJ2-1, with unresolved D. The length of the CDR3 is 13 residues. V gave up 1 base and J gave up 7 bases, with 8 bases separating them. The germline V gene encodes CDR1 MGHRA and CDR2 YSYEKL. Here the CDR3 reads CASSQVAENEQFF. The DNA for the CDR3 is TGCGCCAGCAGCCAAGTGGCGGAGAATGAGCAGTTCTTC.

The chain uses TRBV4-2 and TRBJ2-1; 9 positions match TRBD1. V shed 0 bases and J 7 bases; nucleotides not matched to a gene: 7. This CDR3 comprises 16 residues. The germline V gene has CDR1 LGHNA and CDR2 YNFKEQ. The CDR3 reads CASSQEGDRAANEQFF. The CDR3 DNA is TGTGCCAGCAGCCAAGAAGGGGACAGGGCGGCAAATGAGCAGTTCTTC.